Following are 12 T cell receptor beta chains from one sample sequenced in a study of T cell clonality in common variable immunodeficiency. For these TCRs, the target antigens are not known. Findings and caveats of the study: Reportedly, TCR beta sequences from common variable immunodeficiency showed fewer deletions and N-nucleotide insertions.

The table came from immunoSEQ multiplex PCR; TCRdb's copy has only in-frame clones and leaves some out. The sample was found to contain tens of thousands of clones, and every one recurs. Sequenced sample: peripheral blood mononuclear cells. The receptors come from a human donor with common variable immunodeficiency.

This clone has a count of ten or more. The CDR3 end is not reached by the read, which stops 3 residues before it; the germline J gene fills it in. The rearrangement links TRBV18 to TRBJ2-7; D perhaps matches TRBD1 (5 bases). V gave up 3 bases and J gave up 2 bases, with 14 bases separating them. The CDR3 extends over 15 amino acids. Per the germline V gene, CDR1 is KGHSH and CDR2 is LQKENI. CDR3: CASSPGPSDTYEQYF. The sequenced CDR3 bases are TGTGCCAGCTCACCGGGGCCATCCGACACCTACGAG.

As concerns this clone: The CDR3 goes on 3 residues after the read ends, and that part is filled in from the germline J gene. The chain recombines TRBV19 with TRBJ1-2; 8 positions match TRBD1. Germline loops: CDR1 LNHDA, CDR2 SQIVND (reference sequence). The CDR3 is made up of 17 amino acids. The trim removed 0 bases at V and 4 bases at J, leaving 10 bases unmatched. CDR3 residues: CASSIDLSQGAFYGYTF. Incomplete CDR3 DNA: TGTGCCAGTAGTATAGATCTTTCTCAGGGGGCTTTCTATGGC.

In the case of this clone: The read falls 3 residues short of the CDR3 end, and the missing part is taken from the germline J gene. The chain joins TRBV5-1 to TRBJ2-7; 13 bases line up with TRBD2. This CDR3 spans 18 amino acids. V lost 6 bases to trimming and J lost 5 bases; unmatched junction nucleotides: 17. Germline CDR1 is SGHRS and CDR2 is YFSETQ. CDR3 DNA (partial): TGCGCCAGCAACGCGGGACTAGCGGGGATATACCTCCCAAACGAG. Translating gives CASNAGLAGIYLPNE. The CDR3, in full, reads CASNAGLAGIYLPNEQYF.

A few counts support this clone. The sequenced fragment ends 3 residues before the CDR3 boundary, so the rest is inferred from the germline J gene. The V call is TRBV18, the J call TRBJ2-1; 10 bases align to TRBD2. The CDR3 has 16 amino acids. Looked up from germline, CDR1 is KGHSH and CDR2 is LQKENI. The junction had 10 bases not matched to a gene; V was cut back by 2 bases and J by 9 bases. The sequenced part of the CDR3 DNA is TGTGCCAGCTCACCAGAATTACTAGCGGGAAGAACTGAG. This sequence encodes CASSPELLAGRTE. The whole CDR3 sequence reads CASSPELLAGRTEQFF.

This clone was seen only a few times. The read comes to an end 3 residues before the CDR3 does, leaving the germline J gene to fill in the end. V usage is TRBV6-1 and J usage is TRBJ1-5; perhaps TRBD1 as D (5 bases). CDR3 length equals 14 residues. Trimming removed 4 bases from V and 7 bases from J, with 14 bases in between. Per germline, CDR1 MNHNS and CDR2 SASEGT. The CDR3 DNA, read in part, is TGTGCCAGCAGTGTGCAGGGAGGGAAACAGCCC. Translated: CASSVQGGKQP. The complete CDR3 sequence is CASSVQGGKQPQHF.

Of note for this clone: The read terminates 3 residues before the CDR3 end, so the remaining end is supplied by the germline J gene. V and J are TRBV5-6 and TRBJ2-5; TRBD2 aligns across 9 bases. Germline V gene lookup returns CDR1 SGHDT and CDR2 YYEEEE. The CDR3 has 15 amino acids. Incomplete CDR3 DNA: TGTGCCAGCAGCTTGGCGACTAGCGGTCCCGGAACC. Its translation is CASSLATSGPGT. The full CDR3 reads CASSLATSGPGTQYF. Full variable domain (rest looked up from reference TRBV5-6 and TRBJ2-5): DAGVTQSPTHLIKTRGQQVTLRCSPKSGHDTVSWYQQALGQGPQFIFQYYEEEERQRGNFPDRFSGHQFPNYSSELNVNALLLGDSALYLCASSLATSGPGTQYFGPGTRLLVL.

In regard to this clone: The read gets to within 3 residues of the CDR3 end, and the germline J gene fills in the rest. The same CDR3 is also encoded by other DNA sequences in this sample. The chain links TRBV19 to TRBJ2-1; 9 nucleotides align to TRBD1. Germline V CDR1 and CDR2: LNHDA, SQIVND (reference sequence). The CDR3 is 17 residues long. V lost 5 bases, J lost 0 bases, and 8 bases stayed unmatched. The DNA read from the CDR3 is TGTGCCAGTAGTTCCAGGACAGGGGCTTACTCCTACAATGAG. Encoded protein: CASSSRTGAYSYNE. The whole CDR3 reads CASSSRTGAYSYNEQFF.

Note on this clone: The CDR3 end falls 3 residues outside the read, so it is completed with the germline J gene. V and J are TRBV19 and TRBJ1-2; 7 nucleotides match TRBD1. Germline CDR1 is LNHDA and CDR2 is SQIVND (reference sequence). This CDR3 has 18 residues. Unmatched junction bases numbered 19, after V lost 2 bases and J lost 7 bases. CDR3 bases read: TGTGCCAGTAGTATAAACCGGGACAGCCAACGTCGTTTAGGTGGC. Residues: CASSINRDSQRRLGG. The whole CDR3 region reads CASSINRDSQRRLGGYTF.

About this clone itself: The read ends 3 residues shy of where the CDR3 ends; the end is completed using the germline J gene. The chain employs TRBV6-2 or TRBV6-3 and TRBJ2-3; 9 positions agree with TRBD2. Germline trimming cut 2 bases from V and 5 bases from J; bases unmatched to any gene: 8. This CDR3 has 16 residues. Germline V lookup: CDR1 MNHEY, CDR2 SVGEGT. The CDR3 bases that were read are TGTGCCAGCAGTTACGGGGTAGCGGGGGATGGAGATACG. This sequence encodes CASSYGVAGDGDT. The complete CDR3 protein is CASSYGVAGDGDTQYF.

This clone was seen repeatedly, ten times or more. The CDR3 loop is CASTSGETQYF. The CDR3 bases that were read are TGTGCCAGCACTAGCGGAGAGACC. The gene calls are TRBV2 and TRBJ2-5, with 7 bases aligning to TRBD2. The read stops 3 residues short of the end of the CDR3; the missing end is completed from the germline J gene. CDR1 and CDR2 from the germline V gene are SNHLY and FYNNEI. This CDR3 is built from 11 residues. The junction had 0 bases not matched to a gene; V was cut back by 7 bases and J by 4 bases. The full variable domain, its missing parts supplied by reference TRBV2 and TRBJ2-5, is EPEVTQTPSHQVTQMGQEVILRCVPISNHLYFYWYRQILGQKVEFLVSFYNNEISEKSEIFDDQFSVERPDGSNFTLKIRSTKLEDSAMYFCASTSGETQYFGPGTRLLVL.

Turning to this clone: The missing CDR3 end, 3 residues past where the read stops, is filled in from the germline J gene. This sequence joins TRBV7-3 and TRBJ2-2, with D possibly being TRBD1 (5 bases). The CDR3 is made up of 14 amino acids. Trimming took 7 bases from V and 4 from J, leaving 13 bases between them. Germline V gene lookup returns CDR1 SGHTA and CDR2 FQGTGA. The part of the CDR3 DNA that was read is TGTGCCAGCACCCTTTCAGGGTCCACCGGGGAG. Translation gives CASTLSGSTGE. The CDR3 reads in full as CASTLSGSTGELFF.

This clone showed up many times. The observed sequence ends 3 residues before the CDR3 terminus, with the missing tail filled in from the germline J gene. The chain couples TRBV6-2 or TRBV6-3 to TRBJ2-7, with 7 bases identical to TRBD1. The CDR3 extends over 16 amino acids. Germline CDR1 and CDR2: MNHEY and SVGEGT. V lost 0 bases to trimming and J lost 2 bases; unmatched junction nucleotides: 7. The CDR3 loop is CASSYSQGSGAYEQYF. The part of the CDR3 DNA that was read is TGTGCCAGCAGTTACTCACAGGGGTCTGGGGCCTACGAG.